A single sample gave rise to the 27 T cell receptor beta chains below, sequenced in a study of molecular identifiers for immune sequencing clone quantification. Using its own MiXCR run on the PCR reads, TCRdb lists one record per CDR3 protein. The sample carries about 330,000 distinct CDR3 sequences, 24% recorded once. Sequenced input: naive CD8+ T cells from blood, with Jurkat cell RNA spiked in. Described subset: FACS-sorted CD8+CD4-CCR7+CD45RA+ naive T cells. The receptors stem from a human donor in good health. Some libraries in this study had Jurkat cell RNA spiked in.

The table lists this clonotype with many counts. The chain employs TRBV9 and TRBJ1-1; D gene ambiguous. Germline V gene data show CDR1 as SGDLS and CDR2 as YYNGEE. V was trimmed by 4 bases and J by 4 bases, leaving 11 bases between them. CDR3 length: 13 residues. CDR3 nucleotides: TGTGCCAGCAGCCGCGGTGGGGTCACTGAAGCTTTCTTT. Protein product: CASSRGGVTEAFF.

This clonotype was observed at least ten times. The chain links TRBV9 to TRBJ2-2, with unresolved D. The CDR3 runs to 17 residues. Germline CDR1 SGDLS, CDR2 YYNGEE. Trimming shortened V by 3 bases and J by 0 bases, and 15 bases separated the two germline ends. The CDR3: CASSASRRGANTGELFF. The CDR3 nucleotides read TGTGCCAGCAGCGCCTCCCGGCGTGGCGCGAACACCGGGGAGCTGTTTTTT.

V gene TRBV20-1 combines with J gene TRBJ2-3, with D possibly TRBD2 on 5 matching bases. The germline V and J ends were trimmed by 0 bases and 5 bases, with 9 bases remaining between them. The CDR3 spans 13 residues. The germline CDR1 and CDR2 sequences are DFQATT and SNEGSKA (reference sequence). CDR3 in amino acids: CSAREGGGDTQYF. The CDR3 DNA follows: TGCAGTGCTAGAGAGGGTGGAGGAGATACGCAGTATTTT.

This chain uses TRBV6-5 with TRBJ2-2; 11 positions agree with TRBD1. The CDR3 totals 18 residues. CDR1 is MNHEY and CDR2 is SVGAGI in the germline V gene. The ends lost 7 bases at V and 4 bases at J; junction bases unmatched: 14. DNA for the CDR3: TGTGCCAGCACCAAAAAAGGGACAGGGGGGTTTCGCACCGGGGAGCTGTTTTTT. This sequence encodes CASTKKGTGGFRTGELFF.

This clonotype was recorded many times. The rearrangement joins TRBV6-5 to TRBJ1-2, with 8 bases lining up with TRBD1. There are 16 residues in the CDR3. Germline assignment: CDR1 MNHEY and CDR2 SVGAGI. The ends lost 0 bases at V and 2 bases at J; junction bases unmatched: 5. CDR3 bases: TGTGCCAGCAGTTACTCATCAGGGGGCAACAACTATGGCTACACCTTC. It is translated as CASSYSSGGNNYGYTF.

This clonotype appeared many times. The gene calls are TRBV12-3 or TRBV12-4 and TRBJ2-3; D is perhaps TRBD2 (5 bases). V lost 6 bases, J lost 1 base, and 14 bases lay in between. The CDR3 consists of 15 residues. The CDR3 loop reads CASRSGTSRTDTQYF. The CDR3 region has the DNA TGTGCCAGCAGGAGCGGAACTTCCCGCACAGATACGCAGTATTTT.

Details on this clonotype: One base away lies a much larger clone, so this may be a sequencing read error. The genes are TRBV29-1 and TRBJ1-1; D gene uncertain. The germline gives CDR1 SQVTM, CDR2 ANQGSEA. This CDR3 has 13 residues. Trimming cost V 6 bases and J 4 bases, with 15 bases left between them. DNA of the CDR3: TGCAGCGTGGTTCCCCGGTATGGCACTGAAGCTTTCTTT. It yields the protein CSVVPRYGTEAFF.

This clonotype was recorded at least ten times. The chain employs TRBV27 and TRBJ1-1; D not certain. The length of the CDR3 is 14 residues. Trimming pared 2 bases from V and 0 bases from J, leaving 7 bases between. Germline values: CDR1 MNHEY, CDR2 SMNVEV (reference sequence). The CDR3: CASSLTAMNTEAFF. In nucleotides, the CDR3 is TGTGCCAGCAGTTTAACAGCTATGAACACTGAAGCTTTCTTT.

The rearrangement uses TRBV30 and TRBJ2-5; 7 nucleotides line up with TRBD2. Per the germline V gene, CDR1 is GTSNPN and CDR2 is SVGIG (reference sequence). The CDR3 runs 15 residues. With 3 bases clipped from V and 1 base from J, the junction kept 8 bases outside the gene matches. CDR3 sequence reads: CAWRRELGSQETQYF. CDR3 nucleotide sequence: TGTGCCTGGAGGCGGGAGTTAGGGTCCCAAGAGACCCAGTACTTC.

The chain employs TRBV11-3 and TRBJ2-2; no clear D gene. CDR3 length equals 15 residues. The germline gives CDR1 SGHNT, CDR2 YENEEA. Trimming removed 4 bases at V and 4 bases at J, with 13 bases between. CDR3 bases: TGTGCCAGCAGCTCCCGGCCACCCTCCACCGGGGAGCTGTTTTTT. This encodes CASSSRPPSTGELFF.

Details on this clonotype: The junction departs from germline at one end; a sequencing error may be responsible. The chain uses TRBV5-4 and TRBJ2-7; 10 bases map to TRBD1. The germline CDR1 and CDR2 sequences are SGHNT and YYREEE (reference sequence). The CDR3 consists of 16 residues. The chain's CDR3 is CASSWGRDRGFYGQYF. In DNA, the CDR3 is TGTGCCAGCAGCTGGGGGAGGGACAGGGGATTCTACGGGCAGTACTTC.

The rearrangement joins TRBV20-1 to TRBJ2-1, with D hard to call. The germline V and J ends were trimmed by 0 bases and 0 bases, with 12 bases remaining between them. Germline V gene lookup returns CDR1 DFQATT and CDR2 SNEGSKA (reference sequence). The CDR3 runs to 16 residues. CDR3 nucleotide sequence: TGCAGTGCTAGAGACCTGACGGAGAGCTCCTACAATGAGCAGTTCTTC. It specifies CSARDLTESSYNEQFF.

This clonotype occurred a few times. The chain recombines TRBV6-5 with TRBJ2-7; 7 bases line up with TRBD1. The germline gives CDR1 MNHEY, CDR2 SVGAGI. This CDR3 region has 14 residues. The V segment lost 2 bases and the J segment 4 bases; nucleotides outside the gene matches: 5. The CDR3 loop reads CASSYIGGNYEQYF. Here the CDR3 DNA reads TGTGCCAGCAGTTACATAGGGGGCAATTACGAGCAGTACTTC.

This clonotype was observed a handful of times. The gene calls are TRBV12-3 or TRBV12-4 and TRBJ2-3, with D possibly TRBD2 on 5 matching bases. V gave up 8 bases and J gave up 5 bases, with 8 bases separating them. The CDR3 totals 11 residues. The DNA for the CDR3 is TGTGCCAGCGCTGAGGGAGATACGCAGTATTTT. It specifies CASAEGDTQYF.

This clonotype was observed many times. The rearrangement joins TRBV30 to TRBJ2-1; no firm D call. The germline CDR1 and CDR2 sequences are GTSNPN and SVGIG (reference sequence). This CDR3 is built from 13 residues. Trimming removed 0 bases at V and 1 base at J, with 4 bases between. CDR3 nucleotide sequence: TGTGCCTGGAGTGTATATTCCTACAATGAGCAGTTCTTC. Residues: CAWSVYSYNEQFF.

This clonotype showed up many times. This sequence joins TRBV20-1 and TRBJ2-7; no firm D call. CDR1 is DFQATT and CDR2 is SNEGSKA in the germline V gene (reference sequence). The length of the CDR3 is 13 residues. The V gene lost 3 bases and the J gene lost 0 bases, with 9 bases spanning the gap. For the CDR3, the DNA is TGCAGTGCTAGGATACTGAGCTCCTACGAGCAGTACTTC. Translated, it gives CSARILSSYEQYF.

Of note for this clonotype: A much larger clone differs from this one at a single base, so this may be a read error. V is TRBV4-3 and J is TRBJ2-3; D uncertain. Germline V lookup: CDR1 LGHNA, CDR2 YSLEER. CDR3 size: 15 residues. The CDR3 sequence: CVSSQVVGVTDTQYF. The CDR3 nucleotides are TGCGTCAGCAGCCAAGTGGTTGGGGTGACGGATACGCAGTATTTT.

The gene calls are TRBV11-2 and TRBJ2-3, with D uncertain. Germline assignment: CDR1 SGHAT and CDR2 FQNNGV. The CDR3 covers 14 residues. The germline V and J ends were trimmed by 2 bases and 1 base, with 7 bases remaining between them. In DNA form, the CDR3 reads TGTGCCAGCAGCTTATTGGGTCGCACAGATACGCAGTATTTT. Amino acid sequence: CASSLLGRTDTQYF. The complete variable domain, with remaining parts taken from reference TRBV11-2 and TRBJ2-3, reads EAGVAQSPRYKIIEKRQSVAFWCNPISGHATLYWYQQILGQGPKLLIQFQNNGVVDDSQLPKDRFSAERLKGVDSTLKIQPAKLEDSAVYLCASSLLGRTDTQYFGPGTRLTVL.

A remark on this clonotype: Possible read error: a much larger clone is one base away. Since the CDR3 does not end with the conserved phenylalanine or tryptophan, this likely comes from a read error. This sequence joins TRBV12-3 or TRBV12-4 and TRBJ1-5; D gene uncertain. Between the trimmed V and J ends, which lost 6 bases and 6 bases, there was a span of 9 bases. CDR3 length: 12 residues. CDR3 region: CASSKGGQPQHC. The CDR3 region has the DNA TGTGCCAGCAGCAAGGGTGGTCAGCCCCAGCATTGT.

This clonotype was seen repeatedly, ten times or more. The chain links TRBV28 to TRBJ1-4, with TRBD1 identical over 12 bases. The CDR3 has 15 residues. CDR1 is MDHEN, CDR2 SYDVKM, per germline. V dropped 5 bases and J dropped 8; count of bases not matched to a gene: 6. This CDR3 is CASSDTGTGGEKLFF. The CDR3 nucleotides are TGTGCCAGCAGTGATACCGGGACAGGGGGCGAAAAACTGTTTTTT. The full variable domain, its missing parts supplied by reference TRBV28 and TRBJ1-4, is DVKVTQSSRYLVKRTGEKVFLECVQDMDHENMFWYRQDPGLGLRLIYFSYDVKMKEKGDIPEGYSVSREKKERFSLILESASTNQTSMYLCASSDTGTGGEKLFFGSGTQLSVL.

This clonotype has ten or more counts. This sequence joins TRBV2 and TRBJ1-2; D uncertain. The CDR3 contains 10 residues. The V gene's germline CDR1 is SNHLY and CDR2 FYNNEI. The V end lost 6 bases, the J end lost 6 bases, and 5 bases lay between the germline ends. CDR3 amino acids: CASRWDGYTF. The CDR3 nucleotides read TGTGCCAGCAGGTGGGATGGCTACACCTTC.

This clonotype was recorded many times. The J gene is TRBJ1-1, the V gene TRBV7-2; possibly TRBD1 for D (5 bases). Germline-derived CDR1 and CDR2 are SGHTA and FQGNSA. Trimming removed 5 bases at V and 7 bases at J, with 11 bases between. This CDR3 has 12 amino acids. The DNA for the CDR3 is TGTGCCAGCAGCCCAACAGGTTTTGAAGCTTTCTTT. Translating it yields CASSPTGFEAFF.

This clonotype came up a few times. The chain is built from TRBV4-3 and TRBJ1-4; D remains ambiguous. Germline values: CDR1 LGHNA, CDR2 YSLEER. CDR3 length: 16 amino acids. Deletions cut 0 bases from V and 0 bases from J, with 8 bases between. CDR3 sequence reads: CASSQDLGPTNEKLFF. CDR3 in DNA: TGCGCCAGCAGCCAAGATTTGGGTCCAACTAATGAAAAACTGTTTTTT.

The rearrangement joins TRBV12-3 or TRBV12-4 to TRBJ2-3; possibly TRBD1 for D (5 bases). The CDR3 contains 15 residues. Trimming pared 7 bases from V and 2 bases from J, leaving 16 bases between. The CDR3 loop reads CASNFGAMNTDTQYF. CDR3 coding DNA: TGTGCCAGCAATTTTGGGGCCATGAACACAGATACGCAGTATTTT.

This clonotype was detected ten times or more. The chain recombines TRBV28 with TRBJ2-5; the D call may be TRBD1 or TRBD2 (5 bases each). The CDR3 covers 15 residues. The ends were cut back, 6 bases at V and 0 bases at J, with 14 bases in the middle. Germline values: CDR1 MDHEN, CDR2 SYDVKM. The CDR3 DNA sequence: TGTGCCAGCAGAATGGGACGGATGTACCAAGAGACCCAGTACTTC. This sequence encodes CASRMGRMYQETQYF.

This clonotype has more than one count but fewer than ten. The chain combines TRBV7-9 with TRBJ2-7; D possibly matches TRBD1 or TRBD2 (6 bases each). CDR3 length: 13 residues. In germline, CDR1 is SEHNR, CDR2 FQNEAQ (reference sequence). Trimming pared 1 base from V and 6 bases from J, leaving 10 bases between. CDR3 sequence (DNA): TGTGCCAGCAGCTTAGGAGGGGGGAGCGAGCAGTACTTC. This codes for CASSLGGGSEQYF.

About this clonotype: A much larger clone differs from this one at a single base, so this may be a read error. This chain uses TRBV12-3 or TRBV12-4 with TRBJ1-1, with TRBD1 identical over 8 bases. This CDR3 region has 13 residues. CDR3 region: CASTYRGITGAFF. CDR3 bases: TGTGCCAGCACCTACAGGGGGATAACTGGAGCTTTCTTT.